Shown below are 10 T cell receptor beta chains from a single sample sequenced in a study of PD-L1 blockade in urothelial cancer. The data were produced by immunoSEQ multiplex PCR, yet TCRdb's version contains in-frame clones alone and is incomplete. The sample consists of some 100,000 clones, roughly nine tenths of them appearing once. As to time point: pretreatment peripheral blood. The sequenced sample was PBMCs, obtained around atezolizumab (anti-PD-L1) treatment. The receptor source for this set is a woman at least 80 years old with urothelial cancer.

The J gene is TRBJ2-3, the V gene TRBV5-4; the match to TRBD2 covers 7 bases. Germline V lookup: CDR1 SGHNT, CDR2 YYREEE (reference sequence). Losses at the gene ends were 4 bases for V and 2 bases for J; bases not matched to a gene: 7. This CDR3 comprises 15 residues. The DNA for the CDR3 is TGTGCCAGCAGCCCTAGCGGCCGCATCACAGATACGCAGTATTTT. Encoded protein: CASSPSGRITDTQYF. The whole variable domain, remainder taken from reference TRBV5-4 and TRBJ2-3, is ETGVTQSPTHLIKTRGQQVTLRCSSQSGHNTVSWYQQALGQGPQFIFQYYREEENGRGNFPPRFSGLQFPNYSSELNVNALELDDSALYLCASSPSGRITDTQYFGPGTRLTVL.

The genes are TRBV19 and TRBJ2-7, with 8 bases lining up with TRBD1. V dropped 6 bases and J dropped 2; count of bases not matched to a gene: 6. CDR1 and CDR2 from the germline V gene are LNHDA and SQIVND (reference sequence). CDR3 length equals 14 residues. The CDR3 is CASSRGRGPYEQYF. The CDR3 nucleotides are TGTGCCAGTAGCAGGGGGCGCGGGCCCTACGAGCAGTACTTC.

The V call is TRBV6-1, the J call TRBJ1-5; perhaps TRBD1 as D (5 bases). The CDR3 extends over 15 amino acids. The germline V gene has CDR1 MNHNS and CDR2 SASEGT. The germline V and J ends were trimmed by 6 bases and 6 bases, with 18 bases remaining between them. CDR3 residues: CASRASRVLVQPQHF. The CDR3 DNA reads as TGTGCCAGCAGAGCCAGCAGGGTCTTGGTTCAGCCCCAGCATTTT.

The table lists this clone with a count of one. The V and J genes are TRBV5-1 and TRBJ2-3, with 10 bases identical to TRBD2. The germline gives CDR1 SGHRS, CDR2 YFSETQ. CDR3 length equals 15 residues. The V and J ends lost 4 bases and 5 bases, in that order; junction bases with no gene match: 7. The CDR3 sequence is CASSPLAGDLDTQYF. The DNA of the CDR3 is TGCGCCAGCAGCCCCCTAGCGGGAGACTTAGATACGCAGTATTTT.

The V and J genes are TRBV19 and TRBJ1-5; D gene ambiguous. CDR3 length equals 15 residues. V lost 7 bases and J 6 bases, leaving 19 bases between the germline ends. Germline CDR1 is LNHDA and CDR2 is SQIVND (reference sequence). The CDR3 bases are TGTGCCAGTACCTCGGGAACGGTGCATGGTCAGCCCCAGCATTTT. Protein sequence: CASTSGTVHGQPQHF.

V and J are TRBV5-1 and TRBJ1-1; D unresolved. In germline, CDR1 is SGHRS, CDR2 YFSETQ. Trimming took 4 bases from V and 0 from J, leaving 16 bases between them. CDR3 length: 16 residues. CDR3 bases: TGCGCCAGCAGCCTGAAAATCAGGAACTTGAACACTGAAGCTTTCTTT. Translating gives CASSLKIRNLNTEAFF.

The CDR3 nucleotides are TGTGCCAGCAGTTCGACTAGCCTATCCTACAATGAGCAGTTCTTC. It specifies CASSSTSLSYNEQFF. The V call is TRBV6-5, the J call TRBJ2-1, with 7 positions matching TRBD2. V lost 4 bases to trimming and J lost 1 base; unmatched junction nucleotides: 4. The CDR3 contains 15 residues. Germline-derived CDR1 and CDR2 are MNHEY and SVGAGI.

This chain connects TRBV9 to TRBJ2-2; weak D call: TRBD2 (5 bases). From germline, CDR1 is SGDLS and CDR2 YYNGEE. The CDR3 runs to 17 residues. Trimming took off 0 bases at V and 2 bases at J, with 14 bases between the two ends. CDR3 DNA: TGTGCCAGCAGCGTAGGAGGGCGTGACACCAACACCGGGGAGCTGTTTTTT. Protein sequence: CASSVGGRDTNTGELFF.

V is TRBV2 and J is TRBJ2-7; D perhaps matches TRBD1 (6 bases). The CDR3 spans 11 residues. The V end was cut by 10 bases, the J end by 2 bases, with 9 bases between. The germline V gene encodes CDR1 SNHLY and CDR2 FYNNEI. The CDR3 coding sequence is TGTGCCACGAGGACAGCCTACGAGCAGTACTTC. It encodes CATRTAYEQYF.

This clone was observed once. The genes are TRBV19 and TRBJ1-5; TRBD1 agrees at 8 bases. J lost 6 bases, V lost 5 bases, and 9 bases had no gene match. The CDR3 consists of 15 residues. In germline, CDR1 is LNHDA, CDR2 SQIVND (reference sequence). CDR3 nucleotides: TGTGCCAGTAGTTCAAGGCAGGGGGCGAGTCAGCCCCAGCATTTT. Amino acids: CASSSRQGASQPQHF.